This entry lists 15 T cell receptor beta chains sequenced from one sample in a study of control samples from healthy donors and cancer patients. The data were produced by immunoSEQ multiplex PCR, yet TCRdb's version contains in-frame clones alone and is incomplete. The sample consists of 150,000 to 200,000 clones, approximately 94% of them appearing once. The sample consisted of blood. The receptors derive from a woman aged 40 to 50 in good health.

V is TRBV4-3 and J is TRBJ1-5; no clear D gene. Trimming took 0 bases from V and 6 from J, leaving 6 bases between them. Germline CDR1 reads LGHNA; CDR2 reads YSLEER. The CDR3 has 13 residues. The CDR3 nucleotides read TGCGCCAGCAGCCAAGATCGGGTTCAGCCCCAGCATTTT. Translating it yields CASSQDRVQPQHF.

V usage is TRBV5-1 and J usage is TRBJ2-2, with 10 bases fitting TRBD2. Germline V gene data show CDR1 as SGHRS and CDR2 as YFSETQ. With 1 base clipped from V and 4 bases from J, the junction kept 7 bases outside the gene matches. The CDR3 contains 17 residues. CDR3 nucleotide sequence: TGCGCCAGCAGCTTGTGGGCTAGCGGGAGTTCCACCGGGGAGCTGTTTTTT. Its translation: CASSLWASGSSTGELFF.

The genes are TRBV5-4 and TRBJ2-7; D ambiguous. Germline CDR1 is SGHNT and CDR2 is YYREEE (reference sequence). Trimming cost V 3 bases and J 1 base, with 11 bases left between them. The CDR3 totals 14 residues. The CDR3 sequence is CASSSRTGSYEQYF. DNA of the CDR3: TGTGCCAGCAGCTCCAGGACGGGTTCCTACGAGCAGTACTTC.

This clone came up once. The genes are TRBV5-6 and TRBJ2-5, with D tentatively TRBD1 or TRBD2 (5 bases each). Germline assignment: CDR1 SGHDT and CDR2 YYEEEE. The CDR3 is 15 amino acids. Between the trimmed V and J ends, which lost 3 bases and 5 bases, there was a span of 17 bases. CDR3 nucleotide sequence: TGTGCCAGCAGCTCGAACAACGGATGGGGGGAGACCCAGTACTTC. It yields the protein CASSSNNGWGETQYF.

V and J are TRBV19 and TRBJ1-4, with TRBD1 matching over 7 bases. There are 14 residues in the CDR3. Germline V gene sequence: CDR1 LNHDA, CDR2 SQIVND (reference sequence). V lost 5 bases to trimming and J lost 8 bases; unmatched junction nucleotides: 8. As DNA, the CDR3 is TGTGCCAGTAGTTTTGACAGGGCGGACGAAAAACTGTTTTTT. It yields the protein CASSFDRADEKLFF.

V usage is TRBV7-8 and J usage is TRBJ2-5, with 9 bases lining up with TRBD1. J gave up 5 bases and V 5 bases, and 9 bases lay outside the gene matches. This CDR3 is 15 amino acids long. The V gene's germline CDR1 is SGHVS and CDR2 FQNEAQ. Here the CDR3 reads CASSPVQGAWETQYF. CDR3 in DNA: TGTGCCAGCAGCCCCGTACAGGGGGCGTGGGAGACCCAGTACTTC.

The chain joins TRBV2 to TRBJ1-1; D remains unclear. The CDR3 covers 12 residues. V shed 2 bases and J shed 0 bases, with 1 base lying between them. Per germline, CDR1 SNHLY and CDR2 FYNNEI. CDR3 sequence (DNA): TGTGCCAGCAGTGAATTGAACACTGAAGCTTTCTTT. Its protein is CASSELNTEAFF.

J is TRBJ1-5 and V is TRBV7-2, with 9 bases lining up with TRBD1. The germline V gene has CDR1 SGHTA and CDR2 FQGNSA. There are 15 residues in the CDR3. After removal of 6 bases from V and 4 bases from J, the junction contained 7 bases not matched to a gene. The CDR3 is CASSIQGQGNQPQHF. The DNA for the CDR3 is TGTGCCAGCAGTATACAGGGACAGGGTAATCAGCCCCAGCATTTT. Full variable domain (outside the CDR3, taken from reference TRBV7-2 and TRBJ1-5): GAGVSQSPSNKVTEKGKDVELRCDPISGHTALYWYRQSLGQGLEFLIYFQGNSAPDKSGLPSDRFSAERTGGSVSTLTIQRTQQEDSAVYLCASSIQGQGNQPQHFGDGTRLSIL.

CDR3 bases: TGTGCCAGCAGTCAAAGGACAGGAGGCACCGGGGAGCTGTTTTTT. It yields the protein CASSQRTGGTGELFF. The gene calls are TRBV27 and TRBJ2-2; 7 nucleotides line up with TRBD1. This CDR3 is built from 15 residues. Germline CDR1 reads MNHEY; CDR2 reads SMNVEV (reference sequence). V lost 5 bases to trimming and J lost 4 bases; unmatched junction nucleotides: 7.

This rearrangement joins TRBV18 to TRBJ2-2; no clear D. V lost 0 bases and J 6 bases, leaving 14 bases between the germline ends. Germline V CDR1 and CDR2: KGHSH, LQKENI. The CDR3 has 16 residues. CDR3 sequence reads: CASSPPPSYWAGELFF. CDR3 DNA sequence: TGTGCCAGCTCACCACCTCCCTCGTACTGGGCCGGGGAGCTGTTTTTT.

The chain carries TRBV18 and TRBJ1-1; the D is unclear. From germline, CDR1 is KGHSH and CDR2 LQKENI. With 2 bases removed from V and 1 base from J, the gap between germline ends came to 11 bases. CDR3 length: 15 residues. The CDR3 DNA reads as TGTGCCAGCTCACCAGTAGCTCGGGCGAACACTGAAGCTTTCTTT. Translated: CASSPVARANTEAFF. The whole variable domain, filled in from reference TRBV18 and TRBJ1-1, reads NAGVMQNPRHLVRRRGQEARLRCSPMKGHSHVYWYRQLPEEGLKFMVYLQKENIIDESGMPKERFSAEFPKEGPSILRIQQVVRGDSAAYFCASSPVARANTEAFFGQGTRLTVV.

The chain couples TRBV28 to TRBJ1-3; possibly TRBD1 for D (5 bases). Deletions cut 7 bases from V and 1 base from J, with 17 bases between. Germline CDR1 and CDR2: MDHEN and SYDVKM. There are 16 residues in the CDR3. CDR3 nucleotide sequence: TGTGCCAGCACCCCGGGCGGGGGAACTTCTGGAAACACCATATATTTT. Protein: CASTPGGGTSGNTIYF.

The gene calls are TRBV19 and TRBJ1-1; TRBD1 might be the D (5 bases). This CDR3 is 15 amino acids long. Deletions cut 4 bases from V and 3 bases from J, with 15 bases between. Per germline, CDR1 LNHDA and CDR2 SQIVND (reference sequence). Written as DNA, the CDR3 is TGTGCCAGTAGTAGCCTAGAAGGGGTGTACACTGAAGCTTTCTTT. Protein sequence: CASSSLEGVYTEAFF. Combining the CDR3 with reference TRBV19 and TRBJ1-1 gives the whole variable domain DGGITQSPKYLFRKEGQNVTLSCEQNLNHDAMYWYRQDPGQGLRLIYYSQIVNDFQKGDIAEGYSVSREKKESFPLTVTSAQKNPTAFYLCASSSLEGVYTEAFFGQGTRLTVV.

The chain links TRBV28 to TRBJ1-1, with 9 bases aligning to TRBD1. CDR3 length: 15 residues. Germline V gene sequence: CDR1 MDHEN, CDR2 SYDVKM. The V segment lost 5 bases and the J segment 6 bases; nucleotides outside the gene matches: 10. This CDR3 reads CASSPGTGLLAEAFF. CDR3 sequence (DNA): TGTGCCAGCAGTCCGGGGACAGGGTTGTTGGCTGAAGCTTTCTTT.

V and J are TRBV5-1 and TRBJ2-7, with D hard to call. The length of the CDR3 is 14 residues. Germline values: CDR1 SGHRS, CDR2 YFSETQ. V lost 0 bases and J lost 2, with 9 bases in between. In DNA, the CDR3 is TGCGCCAGCAGCTTGGCCGGTACAACCTACGAGCAGTACTTC. This translates into CASSLAGTTYEQYF.